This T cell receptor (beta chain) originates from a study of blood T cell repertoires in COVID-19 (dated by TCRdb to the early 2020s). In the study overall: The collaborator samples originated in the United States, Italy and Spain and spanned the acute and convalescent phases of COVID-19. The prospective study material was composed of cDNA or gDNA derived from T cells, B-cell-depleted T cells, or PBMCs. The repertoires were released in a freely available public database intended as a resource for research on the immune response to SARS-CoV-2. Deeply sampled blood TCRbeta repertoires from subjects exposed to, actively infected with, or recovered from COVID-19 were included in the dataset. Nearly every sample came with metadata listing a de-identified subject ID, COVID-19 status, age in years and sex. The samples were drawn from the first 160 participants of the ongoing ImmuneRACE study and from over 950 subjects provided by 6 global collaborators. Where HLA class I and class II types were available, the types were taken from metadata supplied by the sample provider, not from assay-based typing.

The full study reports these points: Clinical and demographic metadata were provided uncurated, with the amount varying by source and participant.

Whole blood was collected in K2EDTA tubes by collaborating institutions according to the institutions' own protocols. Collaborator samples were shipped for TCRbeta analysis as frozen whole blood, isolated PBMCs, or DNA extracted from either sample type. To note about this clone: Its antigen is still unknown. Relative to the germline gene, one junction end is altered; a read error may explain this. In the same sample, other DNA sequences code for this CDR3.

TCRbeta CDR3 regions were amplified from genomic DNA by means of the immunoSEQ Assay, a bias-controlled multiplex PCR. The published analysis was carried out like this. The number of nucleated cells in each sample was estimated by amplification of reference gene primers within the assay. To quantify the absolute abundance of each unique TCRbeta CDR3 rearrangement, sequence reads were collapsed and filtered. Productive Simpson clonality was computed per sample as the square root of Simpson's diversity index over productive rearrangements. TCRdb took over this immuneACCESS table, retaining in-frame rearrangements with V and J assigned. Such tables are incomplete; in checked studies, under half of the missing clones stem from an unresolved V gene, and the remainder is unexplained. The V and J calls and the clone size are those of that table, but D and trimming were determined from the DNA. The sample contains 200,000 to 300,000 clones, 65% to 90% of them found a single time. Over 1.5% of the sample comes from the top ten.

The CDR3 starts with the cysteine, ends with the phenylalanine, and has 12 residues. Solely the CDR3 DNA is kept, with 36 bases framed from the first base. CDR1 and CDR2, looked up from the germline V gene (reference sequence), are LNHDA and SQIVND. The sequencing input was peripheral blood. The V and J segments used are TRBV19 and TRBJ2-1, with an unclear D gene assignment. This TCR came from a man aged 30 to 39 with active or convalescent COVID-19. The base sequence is TGTGCCACCCGGCGGTCCTATAATGAGCAGTTCTTC. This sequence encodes CATRRSYNEQFF.